The T cell receptor beta chain under discussion was sequenced for a study of human T cells and chemical hapten exposure. Findings and limits, study-wide: Relative to controls, expanded TCRs formed significantly more large CDR3 similarity clusters.

Library preparation tagged each individual cDNA molecule with a unique molecular identifier. TCRdb reprocessed the RACE reads via MiXCR and lists one record per CDR3 protein. This sample has more than 90,000 distinct CDR3 sequences, with about 10% found just once. This clonotype was recorded many times. Its specificity is not known. Stated time point: patch test 2, 6 weeks after DPC sensitization. Described treatment: therapeutic diphenylcyclopropenone sensitization with weekly scalp DPC. Every patch test was put on after a blood sample was taken. This CDR3 contains 15 residues. Trimming took off 0 bases at V and 1 base at J, with 6 bases between the two ends. Germline V gene lookup returns CDR1 LGHNA and CDR2 YSLEER.

This TCR was sampled from a middle-aged woman with alopecia areata. Some clones in this sample may be carry-over from other donors' samples. Sequenced material: whole blood, taken in connection with sensitization to the hapten diphenylcyclopropenone (DPC). The chain recombines TRBV4-3 with TRBJ2-2, with D unresolved. CDR3 loop: CASSQDLLNTGELFF. Written as DNA, the CDR3 is TGCGCCAGCAGCCAAGATCTTCTGAACACCGGGGAGCTGTTTTTT.